This T cell receptor beta chain was retrieved from a study of shared clonotypes between healthy human individuals. Regarding the study as a whole: Investigators expected sequencing depth to affect clonotype sharing among donors.

In regard to this clone: Its target is unknown.

The table came from immunoSEQ multiplex PCR; TCRdb's copy has only in-frame clones and leaves some out. The repertoire has about 2.3 million clones, 85% to 95% of them found once; the top ten carry approximately 0.4%. The source is a man younger than 30 in good health. Some clones in this sample may be carry-over from other donors' samples. The sample comprised naive CD4+ T cells from PBMCs. Subset defined: CD45RA+ positively selected.

The CDR3 DNA sequence: TGTGCCAGCTCACCTGGGAGGCCGGGAGCGACGGAGACCCAGTACTTC. It is translated as CASSPGRPGATETQYF. The chain carries TRBV18 and TRBJ2-5, with TRBD2 as a possible D gene (6 bases). This CDR3 spans 16 amino acids. CDR1 is KGHSH, CDR2 LQKENI, per germline. The V end lost 3 bases, the J end lost 5 bases, and 19 bases lay between the germline ends.